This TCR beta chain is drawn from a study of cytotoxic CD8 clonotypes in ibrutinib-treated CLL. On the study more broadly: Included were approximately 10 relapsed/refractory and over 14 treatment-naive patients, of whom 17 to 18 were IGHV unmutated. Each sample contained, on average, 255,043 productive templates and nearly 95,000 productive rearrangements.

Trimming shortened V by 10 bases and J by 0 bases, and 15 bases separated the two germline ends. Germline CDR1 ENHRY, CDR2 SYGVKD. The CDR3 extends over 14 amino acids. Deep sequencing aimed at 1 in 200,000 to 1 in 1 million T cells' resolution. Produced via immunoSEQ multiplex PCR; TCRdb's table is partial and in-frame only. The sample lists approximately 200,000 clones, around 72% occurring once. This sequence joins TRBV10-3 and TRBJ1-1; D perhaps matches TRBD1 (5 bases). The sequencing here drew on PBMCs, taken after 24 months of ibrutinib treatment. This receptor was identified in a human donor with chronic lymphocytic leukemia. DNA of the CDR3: TGTGCCACTAGAGGGGACGCGATGAACACTGAAGCTTTCTTT. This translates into CATRGDAMNTEAFF.